This T cell receptor (beta chain) stems from a study of technical replicates of blood from a few donors. This CDR3 has 13 amino acids. Trimming removed 4 bases from V and 1 base from J, with 7 bases in between. CDR1 and CDR2 from the germline V gene are MNHEY and SMNVEV (reference sequence). Libraries were prepared by immunoSEQ multiplex PCR; TCRdb keeps only in-frame clonotypes and omits some of them. This sample has about 82,000 clones; about 90% occur once, and the top ten carry over 0.2%. Sequenced sample: T cells isolated from PBMCs. This receptor was obtained from a human donor in good health. The V and J genes are TRBV27 and TRBJ1-1; the D gene is possibly TRBD1 (5 bases). This chain's CDR3 is CASSSRENTEAFF. For the CDR3, the DNA is TGTGCCAGCAGTTCCAGGGAGAACACTGAAGCTTTCTTT.